This record covers a single T cell receptor beta chain. This CDR3 region has 14 residues. Germline V gene sequence: CDR1 MNHEY, CDR2 SVGAGI. Trimming stripped 8 bases from V and 0 bases from J, with 11 bases between. Per the original data handling: For nucleated cells, counts were estimated from reference gene primer amplification. The protocol was immunoSEQ multiplex PCR, while the TCRdb copy is restricted to in-frame clones and leaves out a portion. V and J calls and clone size are copied from that table; D and trimming were computed from the DNA. The sample contains 99,000 or so clones, more than 75% of which appear only once. The sample belongs to a study of blood T cell repertoires in COVID-19. Study at large: The United States, Italy and Spain supplied acute and convalescent COVID-19 samples.

The chain couples TRBV6-5 to TRBJ1-5; no clear D gene. The receptor's source is a man in his sixties with acute or convalescent COVID-19. The source material was peripheral blood. This CDR3 reads CASLPSNSNQPQHF. CDR3 sequence (DNA): TGTGCCAGCCTACCGAGTAATAGCAATCAGCCCCAGCATTTT.